The clone carrying this TCR beta chain was detected ten times or more. Authors of the study amplified TCR beta CDR3 regions from RNA transcripts. TCR CDR3 regions were first amplified by RT-PCR with HTBI primers. TCRdb used MiXCR to reprocess the multiplex PCR reads, holding one entry per CDR3 protein. This table holds a few hundred thousand distinct CDR3 sequences, 20% to 25% found once. The CDR3 consists of 14 residues. CDR1 is MNHNS and CDR2 is SASEGT in the germline V gene. V dropped 1 base and J dropped 6; count of bases not matched to a gene: 3. This record belongs to a study of T cells in Graves' hyperthyroidism and ophthalmopathy.

V gene TRBV6-1 combines with J gene TRBJ2-1, with TRBD1 matching 7 bases. Sequenced sample: blood. The sequence came from a woman between 65 and 79 years old with Graves' ophthalmopathy. CDR3 sequence reads: CASSEVTGRNEQFF. CDR3 nucleotides: TGTGCCAGCAGTGAAGTGACAGGGCGCAATGAGCAGTTCTTC.